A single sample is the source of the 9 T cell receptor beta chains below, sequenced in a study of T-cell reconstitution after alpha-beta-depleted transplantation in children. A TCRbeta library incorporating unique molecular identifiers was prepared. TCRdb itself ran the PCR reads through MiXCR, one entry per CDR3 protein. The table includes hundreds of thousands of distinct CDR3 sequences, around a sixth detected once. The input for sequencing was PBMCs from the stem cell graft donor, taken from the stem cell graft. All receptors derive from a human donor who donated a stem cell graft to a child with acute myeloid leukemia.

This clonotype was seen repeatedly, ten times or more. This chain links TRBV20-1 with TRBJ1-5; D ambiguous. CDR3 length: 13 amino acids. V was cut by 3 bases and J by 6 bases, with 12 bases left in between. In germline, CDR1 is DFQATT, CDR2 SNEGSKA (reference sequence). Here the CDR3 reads CSARDVLTQPQHF. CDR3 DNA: TGCAGTGCTAGGGACGTTCTAACTCAGCCCCAGCATTTT.

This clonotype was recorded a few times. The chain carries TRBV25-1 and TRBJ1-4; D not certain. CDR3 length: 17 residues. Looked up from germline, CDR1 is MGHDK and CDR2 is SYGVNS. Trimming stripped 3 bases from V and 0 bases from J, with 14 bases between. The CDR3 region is CASSDPGRIATNEKLFF. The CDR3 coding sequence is TGTGCCAGCAGTGACCCCGGACGGATTGCAACTAATGAAAAACTGTTTTTT.

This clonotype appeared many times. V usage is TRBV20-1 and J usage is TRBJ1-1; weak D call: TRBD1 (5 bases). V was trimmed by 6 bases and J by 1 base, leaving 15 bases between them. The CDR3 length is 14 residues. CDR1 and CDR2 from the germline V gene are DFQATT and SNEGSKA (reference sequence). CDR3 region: CSAVGDSGNTEAFF. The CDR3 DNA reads TGCAGTGCCGTAGGGGACTCAGGGAACACTGAAGCTTTCTTT.

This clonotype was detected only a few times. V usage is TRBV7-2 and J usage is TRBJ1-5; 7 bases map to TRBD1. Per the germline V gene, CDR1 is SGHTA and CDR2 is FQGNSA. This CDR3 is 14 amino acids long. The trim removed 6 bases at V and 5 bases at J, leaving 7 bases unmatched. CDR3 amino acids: CASSYRDSYQPQHF. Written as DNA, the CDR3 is TGTGCCAGCAGTTACCGGGACAGCTATCAGCCCCAGCATTTT. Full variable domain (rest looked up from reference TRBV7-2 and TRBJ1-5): GAGVSQSPSNKVTEKGKDVELRCDPISGHTALYWYRQSLGQGLEFLIYFQGNSAPDKSGLPSDRFSAERTGGSVSTLTIQRTQQEDSAVYLCASSYRDSYQPQHFGDGTRLSIL.

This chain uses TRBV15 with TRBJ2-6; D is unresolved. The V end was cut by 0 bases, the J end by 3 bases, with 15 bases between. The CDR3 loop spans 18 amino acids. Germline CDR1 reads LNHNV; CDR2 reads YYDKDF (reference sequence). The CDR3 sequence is CATSRDGPELLGANVLTF. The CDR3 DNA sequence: TGTGCCACCAGCAGAGATGGGCCGGAACTACTTGGGGCCAACGTCCTGACTTTC.

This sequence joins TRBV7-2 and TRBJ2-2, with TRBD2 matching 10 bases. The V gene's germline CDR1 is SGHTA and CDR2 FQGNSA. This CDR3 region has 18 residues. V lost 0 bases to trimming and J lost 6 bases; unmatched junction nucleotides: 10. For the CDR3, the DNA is TGTGCCAGCAGCTTAGCGAGGACTAGCGGTCTGAGGGCCGGGGAGCTGTTTTTT. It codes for CASSLARTSGLRAGELFF.

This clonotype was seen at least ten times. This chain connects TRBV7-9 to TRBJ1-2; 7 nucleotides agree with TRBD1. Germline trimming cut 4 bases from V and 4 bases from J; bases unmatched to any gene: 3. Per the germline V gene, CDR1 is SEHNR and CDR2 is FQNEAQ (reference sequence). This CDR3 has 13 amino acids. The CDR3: CASSSTGAYGYTF. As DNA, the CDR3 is TGTGCCAGCAGCTCCACAGGGGCCTATGGCTACACCTTC.

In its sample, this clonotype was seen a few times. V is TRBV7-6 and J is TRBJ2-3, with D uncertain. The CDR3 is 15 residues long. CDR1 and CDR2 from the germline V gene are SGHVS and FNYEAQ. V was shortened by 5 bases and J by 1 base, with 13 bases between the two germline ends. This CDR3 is CASSPRSRGTDTQYF. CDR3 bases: TGTGCCAGCAGCCCCCGTTCCCGCGGCACAGATACGCAGTATTTT.

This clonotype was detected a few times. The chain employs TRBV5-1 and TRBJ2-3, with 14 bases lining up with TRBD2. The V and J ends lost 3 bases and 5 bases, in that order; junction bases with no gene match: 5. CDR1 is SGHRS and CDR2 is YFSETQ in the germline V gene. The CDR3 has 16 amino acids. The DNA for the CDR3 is TGCGCCAGCAGCTCGACTAGCGGGGGGGCGGGAGATACGCAGTATTTT. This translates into CASSSTSGGAGDTQYF.